Included here is one TCR beta chain sequence, with context. What it recognizes is unknown. The CDR3 extends over 14 amino acids. V was cut by 2 bases and J by 3 bases, with 11 bases left in between. The germline CDR1 and CDR2 sequences are MNHEY and SMNVEV (reference sequence). Specified treatment: AdE1-LMPpoly-expanded autologous EBV-specific T-cell therapy followed by anti-PD-1 nivolumab. The repertoire was sequenced with immunoSEQ multiplex PCR; TCRdb's copy has only in-frame clones and lacks some. The data contain 20,000 or so clones, under 90% of them singletons. This entry is derived from a study of EBV T-cell therapy then PD-1 blockade in nasopharyngeal carcinoma.

This TCR derives from a middle-aged man with nasopharyngeal carcinoma. This chain links TRBV27 with TRBJ2-7; D is perhaps TRBD2 (6 bases). The material was CD8+ T cells from blood, obtained at roughly day 67 from a patient whose treatment included autologous EBV-specific T cells and nivolumab. CDR3 sequence: CASSLGGTVYEQYF. CDR3 DNA sequence: TGTGCCAGCAGTTTAGGAGGGACCGTCTACGAGCAGTACTTC.